The T cell receptor (beta chain) under discussion was sequenced for a study of cytomegalovirus exposure and HLA in healthy donors. Whole-study context: Clustering assigned over 70% of the approximately 400 genotyped donors to the Caucasian-associated ancestry cluster.

PCR primers comprised 60 Vbeta and 13 Jbeta primers. Generated by immunoSEQ multiplex PCR, the TCRdb table keeps only in-frame clones and is missing some. The sample lists roughly 140,000 clones, approximately 80% occurring once. Findings and caveats of the study: With further analysis later on, most CMV-associated TCR beta chains appeared HLA-restricted.

The germline V gene encodes CDR1 SGHRS and CDR2 YFSETQ. After removal of 4 bases from V and 1 base from J, the junction contained 4 bases not matched to a gene. The CDR3 is 15 residues long. A remark on this clone: Antigen specificity is unknown.

This TCR came from a male donor in good health and CMV-seronegative. Input material: PBMCs. The chain is built from TRBV5-1 and TRBJ2-2; TRBD2 matches at 7 bases. CDR3 sequence reads: CASSLLAGNTGELFF. The CDR3 DNA sequence: TGCGCCAGCAGCCTTTTAGCGGGGAACACCGGGGAGCTGTTTTTT.